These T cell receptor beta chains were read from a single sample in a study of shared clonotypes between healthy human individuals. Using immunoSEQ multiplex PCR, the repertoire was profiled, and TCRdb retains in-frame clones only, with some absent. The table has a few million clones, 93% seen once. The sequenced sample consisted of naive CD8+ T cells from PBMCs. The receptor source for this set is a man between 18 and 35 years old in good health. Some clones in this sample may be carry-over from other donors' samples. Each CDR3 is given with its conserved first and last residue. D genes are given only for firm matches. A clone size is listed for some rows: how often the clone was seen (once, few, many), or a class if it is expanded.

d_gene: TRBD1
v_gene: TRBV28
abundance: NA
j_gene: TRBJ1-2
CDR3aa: CASQKSGTGFDNYGYTF
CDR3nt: TGTGCCAGCCAAAAATCCGGGACAGGGTTTGATAACTATGGCTACACCTTC

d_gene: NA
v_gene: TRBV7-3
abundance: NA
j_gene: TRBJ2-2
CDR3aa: CASSYEPGELFF
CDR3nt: TGTGCCAGCAGCTATGAGCCCGGGGAGCTGTTTTTT

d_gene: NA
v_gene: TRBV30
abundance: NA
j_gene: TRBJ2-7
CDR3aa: CAWSSSNEQYF
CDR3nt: TGTGCCTGGAGTAGTAGCAACGAGCAGTACTTC

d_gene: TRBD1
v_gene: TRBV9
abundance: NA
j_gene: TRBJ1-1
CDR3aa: CASSSLGQGVVDTEAFF
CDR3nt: TGTGCCAGCAGCTCACTAGGACAGGGGGTAGTTGACACTGAAGCTTTCTTT

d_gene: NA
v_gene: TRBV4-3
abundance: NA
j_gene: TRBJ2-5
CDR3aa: CASSQVFLSSRETQYF
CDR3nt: TGCGCCAGCAGCCAAGTTTTTTTGTCCTCCCGCGAGACCCAGTACTTC

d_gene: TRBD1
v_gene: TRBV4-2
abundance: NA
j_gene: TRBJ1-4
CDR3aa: CASSQPSQGAGEKLFF
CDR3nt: TGTGCCAGCAGCCAGCCCTCACAGGGGGCCGGTGAAAAACTGTTTTTT

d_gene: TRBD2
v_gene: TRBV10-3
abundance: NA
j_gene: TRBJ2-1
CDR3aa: CAISGSGSFYNEQFF
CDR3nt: TGTGCCATCAGCGGTAGCGGGAGCTTCTACAATGAGCAGTTCTTC

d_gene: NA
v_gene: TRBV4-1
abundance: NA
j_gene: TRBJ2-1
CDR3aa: CASSQEVQAGRAEQFF
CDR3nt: TGCGCCAGCAGCCAAGAGGTGCAGGCGGGCCGGGCCGAGCAGTTCTTC

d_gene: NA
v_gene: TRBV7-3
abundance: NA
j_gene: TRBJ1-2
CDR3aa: CASSTVPLLGGYTF
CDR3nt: TGTGCCAGCTCGACAGTCCCGTTACTCGGTGGCTACACCTTC

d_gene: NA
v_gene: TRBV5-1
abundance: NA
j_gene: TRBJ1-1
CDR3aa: CASSLQPLWGAEFTEAFF
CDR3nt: TGCGCCAGCAGCTTGCAACCGCTATGGGGGGCAGAGTTTACTGAAGCTTTCTTT

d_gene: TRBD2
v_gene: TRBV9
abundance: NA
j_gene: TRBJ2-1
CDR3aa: CASSVRGLSSYNEQFF
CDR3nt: TGTGCCAGCAGCGTAAGGGGACTAAGCTCCTACAATGAGCAGTTCTTC

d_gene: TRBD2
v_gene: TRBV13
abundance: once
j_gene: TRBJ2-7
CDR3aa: CASSGTSGYEQYF
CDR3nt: TGTGCCAGCAGCGGGACTAGCGGGTACGAGCAGTACTTC

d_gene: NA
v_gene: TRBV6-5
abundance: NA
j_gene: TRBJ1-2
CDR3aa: CASTGPPGVDYGYTF
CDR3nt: TGTGCCAGCACCGGACCCCCAGGGGTGGACTATGGCTACACCTTC

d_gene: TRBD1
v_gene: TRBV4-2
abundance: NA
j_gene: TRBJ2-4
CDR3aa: CASSQEQGGAKNIQYF
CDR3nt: TGTGCCAGCAGCCAAGAACAGGGGGGAGCCAAAAACATTCAGTACTTC

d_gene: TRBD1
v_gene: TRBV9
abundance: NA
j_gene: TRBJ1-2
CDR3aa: CASSYEGQGYGYTF
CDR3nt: TGTGCCAGCAGCTACGAGGGACAGGGGTATGGCTACACCTTC

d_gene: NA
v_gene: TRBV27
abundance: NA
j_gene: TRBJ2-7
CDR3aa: CASSPRIHPEQYF
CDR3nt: TGTGCCAGCAGTCCCCGGATCCATCCAGAGCAGTACTTC

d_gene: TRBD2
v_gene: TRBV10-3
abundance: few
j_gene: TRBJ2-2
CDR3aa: CAISVSSGSYTGELFF
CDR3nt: TGTGCCATCAGTGTCAGTAGCGGGAGCTACACCGGGGAGCTGTTTTTT

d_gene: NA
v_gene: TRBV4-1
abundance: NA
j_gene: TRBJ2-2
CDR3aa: CASSPARGRNTGELFF
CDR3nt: TGCGCCAGCAGCCCGGCCCGGGGGAGAAACACCGGGGAGCTGTTTTTT

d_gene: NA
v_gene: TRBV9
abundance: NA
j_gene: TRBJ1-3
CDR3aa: CASSPRGGGSGNTIYF
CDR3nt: TGTGCCAGCAGCCCCCGCGGCGGGGGCTCTGGAAACACCATATATTTT

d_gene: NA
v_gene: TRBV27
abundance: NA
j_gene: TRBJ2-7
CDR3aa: CASSLGGRKYEQYF
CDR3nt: TGTGCCAGCAGCCTAGGCGGCAGAAAATACGAGCAGTACTTC

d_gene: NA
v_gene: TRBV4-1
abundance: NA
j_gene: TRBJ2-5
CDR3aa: CASSQVQGRQETQYF
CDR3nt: TGCGCCAGCAGCCAAGTTCAGGGGCGGCAAGAGACCCAGTACTTC

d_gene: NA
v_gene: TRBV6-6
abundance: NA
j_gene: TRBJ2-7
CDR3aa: CASSAGTSGEQYF
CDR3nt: TGTGCCAGCAGTGCCGGGACATCGGGAGAGCAGTACTTC

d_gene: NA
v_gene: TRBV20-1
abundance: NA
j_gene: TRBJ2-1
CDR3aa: CSAKTNNEQFF
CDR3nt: TGCAGTGCGAAGACTAACAATGAGCAGTTCTTC

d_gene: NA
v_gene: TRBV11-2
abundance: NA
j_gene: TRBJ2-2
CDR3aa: CASSITSYTGELFF
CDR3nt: TGTGCCAGCAGCATAACTAGCTACACCGGGGAGCTGTTTTTT

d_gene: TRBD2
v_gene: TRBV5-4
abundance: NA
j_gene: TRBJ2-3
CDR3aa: CASSLEREGPDTQYF
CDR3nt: TGTGCCAGCAGCTTGGAGCGGGAGGGCCCAGATACGCAGTATTTT

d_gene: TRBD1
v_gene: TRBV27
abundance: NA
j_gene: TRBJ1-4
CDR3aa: CASRPYSGQANEKLFF
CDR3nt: TGTGCCAGCAGGCCGTACTCAGGACAGGCAAATGAAAAACTGTTTTTT

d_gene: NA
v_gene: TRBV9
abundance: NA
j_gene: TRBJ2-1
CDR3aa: CASSVHNNEQFF
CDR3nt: TGTGCCAGCAGCGTACATAATAATGAGCAGTTCTTC

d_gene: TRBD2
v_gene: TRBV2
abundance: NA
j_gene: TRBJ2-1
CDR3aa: CASSAGLGYNEQFF
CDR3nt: TGTGCCAGCAGCGCGGGACTAGGATACAATGAGCAGTTCTTC

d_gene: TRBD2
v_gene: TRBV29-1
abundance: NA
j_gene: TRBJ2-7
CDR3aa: CSVGLAGGPFYEQYF
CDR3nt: TGCAGCGTTGGCCTAGCGGGGGGACCCTTCTACGAGCAGTACTTC

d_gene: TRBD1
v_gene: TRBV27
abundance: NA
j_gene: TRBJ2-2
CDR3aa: CASTQGAEGTGELFF
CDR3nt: TGTGCCAGCACCCAGGGGGCGGAGGGTACCGGGGAGCTGTTTTTT

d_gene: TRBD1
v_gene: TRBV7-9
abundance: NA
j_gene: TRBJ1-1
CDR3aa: CASSLEQGRAFF
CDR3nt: TGTGCCAGCAGCTTAGAACAGGGGAGAGCTTTCTTT

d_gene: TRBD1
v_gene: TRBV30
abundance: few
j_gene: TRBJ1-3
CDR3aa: CAWRVHARQGSGNTIYF
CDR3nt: TGTGCCTGGAGGGTACACGCCCGACAGGGATCTGGAAACACCATATATTTT

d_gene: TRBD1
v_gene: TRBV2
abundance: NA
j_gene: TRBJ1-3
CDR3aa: CASTLDRDGRDTIYF
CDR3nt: TGTGCCAGCACCTTGGACAGGGACGGTCGAGACACCATATATTTT

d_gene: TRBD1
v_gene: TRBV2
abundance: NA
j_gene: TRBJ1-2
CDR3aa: CASTDRGDGYTF
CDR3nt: TGTGCCAGCACGGACAGGGGGGATGGCTACACCTTC

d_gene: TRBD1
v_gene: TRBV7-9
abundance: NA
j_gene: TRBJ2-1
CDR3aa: CASSLVRQGAYNEQFF
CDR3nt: TGTGCCAGCAGCTTAGTGCGCCAGGGGGCGTATAATGAGCAGTTCTTC

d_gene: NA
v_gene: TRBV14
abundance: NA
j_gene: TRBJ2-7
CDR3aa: CASSQEERDGLSSYEQYF
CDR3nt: TGTGCCAGCAGCCAAGAGGAGAGGGACGGCCTCAGTTCCTACGAGCAGTACTTC

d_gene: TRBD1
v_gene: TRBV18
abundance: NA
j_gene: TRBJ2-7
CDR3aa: CASSPPTGGVYEQYF
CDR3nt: TGTGCCAGCTCACCTCCGACAGGGGGCGTTTACGAGCAGTACTTC

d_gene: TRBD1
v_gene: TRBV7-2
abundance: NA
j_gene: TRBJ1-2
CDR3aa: CASSSRDRGRDYGYTF
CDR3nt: TGTGCCAGCAGCTCCCGGGACAGGGGGCGCGACTATGGCTACACCTTC

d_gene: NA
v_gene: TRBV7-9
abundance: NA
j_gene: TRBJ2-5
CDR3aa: CASSPKWGGLAETQYF
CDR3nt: TGTGCCAGCAGCCCCAAATGGGGGGGGCTTGCAGAGACCCAGTACTTC

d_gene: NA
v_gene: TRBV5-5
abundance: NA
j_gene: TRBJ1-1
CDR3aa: CASSPPRGQEAFF
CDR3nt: TGTGCCAGCAGCCCCCCCAGAGGGCAGGAAGCTTTCTTT

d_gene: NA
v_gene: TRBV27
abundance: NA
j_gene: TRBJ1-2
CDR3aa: CASRLDRGYGYTF
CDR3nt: TGTGCCAGCAGACTAGATCGGGGCTATGGCTACACCTTC

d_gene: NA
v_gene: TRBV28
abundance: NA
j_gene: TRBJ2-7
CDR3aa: CASSLRIYEQYF
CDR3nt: TGTGCCAGCAGTTTACGGATCTACGAGCAGTACTTC

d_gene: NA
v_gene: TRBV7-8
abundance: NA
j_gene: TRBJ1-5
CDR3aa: CASSFLGVGVDQPQHF
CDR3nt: TGTGCCAGCAGCTTCCTAGGAGTAGGGGTGGATCAGCCCCAGCATTTT